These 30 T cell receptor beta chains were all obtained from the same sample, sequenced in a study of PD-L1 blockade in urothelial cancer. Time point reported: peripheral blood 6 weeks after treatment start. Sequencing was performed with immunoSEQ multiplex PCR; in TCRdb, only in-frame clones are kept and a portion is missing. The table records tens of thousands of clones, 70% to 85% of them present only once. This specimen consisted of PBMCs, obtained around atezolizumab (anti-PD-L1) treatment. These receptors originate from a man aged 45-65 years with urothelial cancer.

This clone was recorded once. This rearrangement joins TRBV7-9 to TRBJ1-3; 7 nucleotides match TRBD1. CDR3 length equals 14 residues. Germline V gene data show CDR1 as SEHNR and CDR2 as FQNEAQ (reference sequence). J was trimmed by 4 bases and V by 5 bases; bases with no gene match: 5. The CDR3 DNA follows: TGTGCCAGCAGCACCGGGACAGTAGGAAACACCATATATTTT. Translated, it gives CASSTGTVGNTIYF.

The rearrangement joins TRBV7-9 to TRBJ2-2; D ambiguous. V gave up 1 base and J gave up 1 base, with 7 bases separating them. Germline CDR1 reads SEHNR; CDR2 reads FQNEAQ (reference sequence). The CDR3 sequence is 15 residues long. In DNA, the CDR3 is TGTGCCAGCAGCTTAGGGCGGATGAACACCGGGGAGCTGTTTTTT. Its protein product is CASSLGRMNTGELFF.

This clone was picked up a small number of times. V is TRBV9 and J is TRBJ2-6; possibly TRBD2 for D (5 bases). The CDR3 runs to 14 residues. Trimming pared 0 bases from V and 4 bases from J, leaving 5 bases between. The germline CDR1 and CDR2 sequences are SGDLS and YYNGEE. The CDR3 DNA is TGTGCCAGCAGCGTAGGAGGGGGGGCCAACGTCCTGACTTTC. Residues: CASSVGGGANVLTF. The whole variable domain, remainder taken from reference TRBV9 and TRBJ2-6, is DSGVTQTPKHLITATGQRVTLRCSPRSGDLSVYWYQQSLDQGLQFLIQYYNGEERAKGNILERFSAQQFPDLHSELNLSSLELGDSALYFCASSVGGGANVLTFGAGSRLTVL.

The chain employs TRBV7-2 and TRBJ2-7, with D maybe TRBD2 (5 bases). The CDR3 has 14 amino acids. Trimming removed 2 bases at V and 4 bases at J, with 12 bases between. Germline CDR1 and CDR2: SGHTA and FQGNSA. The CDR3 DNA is TGTGCCAGCAGCTTATTTCATCGGGATTACGAGCAGTACTTC. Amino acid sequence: CASSLFHRDYEQYF.

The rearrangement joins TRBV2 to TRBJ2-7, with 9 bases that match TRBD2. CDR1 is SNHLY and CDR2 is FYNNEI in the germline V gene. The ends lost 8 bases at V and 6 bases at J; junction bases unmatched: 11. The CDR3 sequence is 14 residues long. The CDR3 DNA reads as TGTGCCAGCTTACGCGCCGGGACTAGCTCCGAGCAGTACTTC. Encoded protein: CASLRAGTSSEQYF.

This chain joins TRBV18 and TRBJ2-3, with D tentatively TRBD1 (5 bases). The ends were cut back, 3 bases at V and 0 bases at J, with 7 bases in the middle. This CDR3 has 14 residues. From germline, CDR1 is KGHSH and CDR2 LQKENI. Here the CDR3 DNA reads TGTGCCAGCTCACCGACAGCTAGCACAGATACGCAGTATTTT. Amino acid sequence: CASSPTASTDTQYF.

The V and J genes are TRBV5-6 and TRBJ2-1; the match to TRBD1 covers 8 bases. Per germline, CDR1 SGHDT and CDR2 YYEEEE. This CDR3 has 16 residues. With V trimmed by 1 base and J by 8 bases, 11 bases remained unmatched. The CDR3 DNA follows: TGTGCCAGCAGCTTGAATGGACAGGGCCTCCTGGATGAGCAGTTCTTC. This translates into CASSLNGQGLLDEQFF.

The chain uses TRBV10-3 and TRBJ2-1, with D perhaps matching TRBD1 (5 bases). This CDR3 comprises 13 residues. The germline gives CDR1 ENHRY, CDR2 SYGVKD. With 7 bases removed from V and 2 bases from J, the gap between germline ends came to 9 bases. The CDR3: CAITSGTYNEQFF. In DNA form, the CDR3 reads TGTGCCATCACGTCAGGGACCTACAATGAGCAGTTCTTC.

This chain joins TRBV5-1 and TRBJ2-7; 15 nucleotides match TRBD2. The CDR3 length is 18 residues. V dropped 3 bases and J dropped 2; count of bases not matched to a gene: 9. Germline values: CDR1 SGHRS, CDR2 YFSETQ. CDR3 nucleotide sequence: TGCGCCAGCAGCTCCCAGGGACTAGCGGGAGGAATCACCTACGAGCAGTACTTC. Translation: CASSSQGLAGGITYEQYF.

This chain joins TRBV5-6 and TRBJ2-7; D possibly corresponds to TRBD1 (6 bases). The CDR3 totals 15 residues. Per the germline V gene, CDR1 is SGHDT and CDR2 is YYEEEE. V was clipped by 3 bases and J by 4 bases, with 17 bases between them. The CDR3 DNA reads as TGTGCCAGCAGCTCGGAGACACAGGGTTGGTACGAGCAGTACTTC. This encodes CASSSETQGWYEQYF.

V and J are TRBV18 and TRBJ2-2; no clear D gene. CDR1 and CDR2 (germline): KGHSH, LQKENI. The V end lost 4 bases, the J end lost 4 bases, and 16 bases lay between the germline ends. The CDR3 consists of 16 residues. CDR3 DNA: TGTGCCAGCTCACTCACGTCCACGGTTGCCACCGGGGAGCTGTTTTTT. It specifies CASSLTSTVATGELFF.

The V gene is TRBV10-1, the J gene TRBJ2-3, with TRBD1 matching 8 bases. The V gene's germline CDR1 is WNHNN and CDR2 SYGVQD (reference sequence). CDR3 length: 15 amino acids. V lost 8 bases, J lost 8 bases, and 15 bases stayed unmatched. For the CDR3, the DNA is TGCGCCAGCTTCTACCCGGGACAGGATTCGGGTACGCAGTATTTT. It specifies CASFYPGQDSGTQYF.

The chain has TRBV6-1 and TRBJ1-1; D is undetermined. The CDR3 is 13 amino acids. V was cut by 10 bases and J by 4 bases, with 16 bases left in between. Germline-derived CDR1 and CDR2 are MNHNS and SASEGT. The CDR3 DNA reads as TGTGCCACGCAGGCTGTGGCGAGCACTGAAGCTTTCTTT. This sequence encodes CATQAVASTEAFF.

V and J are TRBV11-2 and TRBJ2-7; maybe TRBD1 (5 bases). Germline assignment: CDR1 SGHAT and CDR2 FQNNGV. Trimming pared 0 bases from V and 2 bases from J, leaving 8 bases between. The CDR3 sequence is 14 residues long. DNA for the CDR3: TGTGCCAGCAGCTTAGAACAGGAAACCTACGAGCAGTACTTC. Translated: CASSLEQETYEQYF.

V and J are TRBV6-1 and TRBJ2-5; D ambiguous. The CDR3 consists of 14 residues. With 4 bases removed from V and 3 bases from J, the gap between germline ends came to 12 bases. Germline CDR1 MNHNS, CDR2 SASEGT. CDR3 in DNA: TGTGCCAGCAGTGCTATTCCCCTAAAAGAGACCCAGTACTTC. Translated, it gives CASSAIPLKETQYF.

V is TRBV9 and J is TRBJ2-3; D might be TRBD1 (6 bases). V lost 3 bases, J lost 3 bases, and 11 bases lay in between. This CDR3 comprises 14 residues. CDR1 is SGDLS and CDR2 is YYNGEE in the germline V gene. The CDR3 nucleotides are TGTGCCAGCAGCGAGAGGGGGATGACAGATACGCAGTATTTT. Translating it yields CASSERGMTDTQYF.

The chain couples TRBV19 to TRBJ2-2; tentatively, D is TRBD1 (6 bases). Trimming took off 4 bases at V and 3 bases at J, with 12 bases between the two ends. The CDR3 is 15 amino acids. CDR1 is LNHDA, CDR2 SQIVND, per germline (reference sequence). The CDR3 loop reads CASSTQGLDTGELFF. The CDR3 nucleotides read TGTGCCAGTAGTACACAGGGCTTGGACACCGGGGAGCTGTTTTTT. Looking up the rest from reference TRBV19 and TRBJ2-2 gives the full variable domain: DGGITQSPKYLFRKEGQNVTLSCEQNLNHDAMYWYRQDPGQGLRLIYYSQIVNDFQKGDIAEGYSVSREKKESFPLTVTSAQKNPTAFYLCASSTQGLDTGELFFGEGSRLTVL.

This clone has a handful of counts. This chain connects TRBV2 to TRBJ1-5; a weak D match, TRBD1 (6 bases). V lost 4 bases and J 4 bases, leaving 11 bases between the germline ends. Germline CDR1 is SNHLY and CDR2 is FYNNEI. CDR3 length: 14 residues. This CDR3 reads CASSAGTFNQPQHF. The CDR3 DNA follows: TGTGCCAGCAGTGCCGGGACATTTAATCAGCCCCAGCATTTT.

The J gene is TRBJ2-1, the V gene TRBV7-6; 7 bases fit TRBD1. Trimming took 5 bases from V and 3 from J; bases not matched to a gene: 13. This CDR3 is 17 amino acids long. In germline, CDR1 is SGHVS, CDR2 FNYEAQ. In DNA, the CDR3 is TGTGCCAGCAGCACAGTACGGACAGGTCGTCGCTACAATGAGCAGTTCTTC. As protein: CASSTVRTGRRYNEQFF.

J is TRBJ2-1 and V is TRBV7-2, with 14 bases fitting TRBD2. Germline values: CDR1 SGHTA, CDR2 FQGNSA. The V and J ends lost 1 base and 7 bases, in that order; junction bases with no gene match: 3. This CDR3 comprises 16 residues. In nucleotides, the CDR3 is TGTGCCAGCAGCTTAGAAGGGACTAGCGGGAGAAATGAGCAGTTCTTC. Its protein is CASSLEGTSGRNEQFF.

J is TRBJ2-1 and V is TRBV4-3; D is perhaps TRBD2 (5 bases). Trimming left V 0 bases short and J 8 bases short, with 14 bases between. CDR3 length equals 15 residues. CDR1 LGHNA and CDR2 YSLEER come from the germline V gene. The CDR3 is CASSQDLLGSYEQFF. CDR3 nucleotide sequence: TGCGCCAGCAGCCAAGACCTCTTGGGGAGCTATGAGCAGTTCTTC.

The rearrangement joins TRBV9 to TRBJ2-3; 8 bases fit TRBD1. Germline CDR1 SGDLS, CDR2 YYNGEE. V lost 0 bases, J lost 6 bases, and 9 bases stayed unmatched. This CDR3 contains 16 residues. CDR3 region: CASSVAQGAIGDTQYF. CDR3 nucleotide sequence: TGTGCCAGCAGCGTAGCGCAGGGGGCAATTGGGGATACGCAGTATTTT.

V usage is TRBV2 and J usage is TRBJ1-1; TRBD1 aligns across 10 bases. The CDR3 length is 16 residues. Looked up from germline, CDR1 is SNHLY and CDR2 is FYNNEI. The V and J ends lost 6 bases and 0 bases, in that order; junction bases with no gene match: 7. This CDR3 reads CASSGTGEYMNTEAFF. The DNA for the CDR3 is TGTGCCAGCAGCGGGACAGGGGAATACATGAACACTGAAGCTTTCTTT.

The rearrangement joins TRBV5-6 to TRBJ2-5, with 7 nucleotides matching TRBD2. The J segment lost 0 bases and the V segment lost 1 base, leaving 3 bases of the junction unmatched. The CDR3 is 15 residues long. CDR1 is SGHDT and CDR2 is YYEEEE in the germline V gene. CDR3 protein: CASSLLGRDQETQYF. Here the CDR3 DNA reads TGTGCCAGCAGCTTGCTGGGGAGGGACCAAGAGACCCAGTACTTC.

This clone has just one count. The CDR3 sequence: CASIGFTSTDTQYF. In DNA, the CDR3 is TGTGCCAGCATCGGGTTTACTAGCACAGATACGCAGTATTTT. The chain couples TRBV6-1 to TRBJ2-3; D unresolved. Trimming left V 7 bases short and J 0 bases short, with 11 bases between. Germline V CDR1 and CDR2: MNHNS, SASEGT. This CDR3 contains 14 residues.

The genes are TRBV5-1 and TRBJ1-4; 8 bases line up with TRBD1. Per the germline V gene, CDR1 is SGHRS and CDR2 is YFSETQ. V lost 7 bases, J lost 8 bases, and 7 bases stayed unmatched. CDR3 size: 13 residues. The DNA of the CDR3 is TGCGCCAGCGGCGACAGGGGTGAAGAAAAACTGTTTTTT. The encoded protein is CASGDRGEEKLFF.

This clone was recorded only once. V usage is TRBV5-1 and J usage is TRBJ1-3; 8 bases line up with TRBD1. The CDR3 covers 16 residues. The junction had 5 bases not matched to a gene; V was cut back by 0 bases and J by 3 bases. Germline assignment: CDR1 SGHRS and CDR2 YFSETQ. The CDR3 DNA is TGCGCCAGCAGCTTGGCTGACAGGGGTAGTGGAAACACCATATATTTT. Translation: CASSLADRGSGNTIYF.

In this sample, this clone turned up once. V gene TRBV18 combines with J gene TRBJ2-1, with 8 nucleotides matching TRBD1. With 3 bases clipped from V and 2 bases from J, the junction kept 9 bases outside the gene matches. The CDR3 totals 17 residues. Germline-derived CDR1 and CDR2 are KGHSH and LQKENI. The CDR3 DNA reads TGTGCCAGCTCACCCCTCATCGACAGGGGAACCTACAATGAGCAGTTCTTC. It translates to CASSPLIDRGTYNEQFF.

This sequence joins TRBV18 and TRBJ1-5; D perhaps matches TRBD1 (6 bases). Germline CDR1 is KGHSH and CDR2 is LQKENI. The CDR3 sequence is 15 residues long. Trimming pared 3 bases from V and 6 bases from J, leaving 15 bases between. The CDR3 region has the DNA TGTGCCAGCTCACCGGGAGGGGGGGCCGGTCAGCCCCAGCATTTT. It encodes CASSPGGGAGQPQHF.

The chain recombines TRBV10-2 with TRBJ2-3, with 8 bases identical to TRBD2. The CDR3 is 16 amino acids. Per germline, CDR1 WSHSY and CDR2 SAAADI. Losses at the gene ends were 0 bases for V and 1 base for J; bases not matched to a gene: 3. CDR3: CASSESGAGGTDTQYF. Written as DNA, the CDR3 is TGCGCCAGCAGTGAGTCAGGAGCGGGAGGCACAGATACGCAGTATTTT.